The T cell receptor beta chain under discussion was sequenced for a study of graft-versus-host responses after intestinal transplantation. Study results and caveats: Some GvH clones were seen earlier in gut or blood, suggesting intestinal origin.

Clones were sequenced by immunoSEQ multiplex PCR, and TCRdb holds only the in-frame ones, with some missing. The sample comprises about 20,000 clones, under 50% of which are singletons, and around 0.81% rests with the top ten. This receptor was obtained from a human patient who received an intestinal transplant. The sample in question was alloreactive CD4+ T cells from a mixed lymphocyte reaction culture, obtained before intestinal transplant. Noted subset: CFSE-low proliferating T cells sorted from roughly six-day pre-transplant mixed lymphocyte reaction (GvH or HvG direction).

CDR3 loop: CASSPMRVGQPQHF. Here the CDR3 DNA reads TGTGCCAGCTCACCAATGAGGGTGGGACAGCCCCAGCATTTT. The chain joins TRBV18 to TRBJ1-5; no clear D. V dropped 2 bases and J dropped 7 bases, with 12 bases sitting between them. CDR3 length: 14 residues. Germline CDR1 KGHSH, CDR2 LQKENI.